This paragraph covers one T cell receptor (beta chain) sequence. Its antigen is as yet unknown. This record comes from a study of T cells in women clearing cervical HPV infection. Broader study findings: Richness plus V gene abundances separated cases from controls with AUC around 0.79.

All participants had a single incident cervical HPV16 infection, and prevalent HPV16 infections were excluded. Here immunoSEQ multiplex PCR was the method, and the copy in TCRdb shows in-frame clones only, minus some. The sample shows about 36,000 clones, and roughly 3.5% sits with its ten largest clones. The sample was blood buffy coat. The clonotype originates from a woman aged 18 to 75 with a cervical HPV16 infection that either progressed to CIN3+ or cleared (not recorded which).

The CDR3 here is CASSLGLAGDVETQYF. Incomplete CDR3 DNA: TGTGCCAGCAGTTTAGGACTAGCGGGAGATGTCGAGACC. The chain links TRBV28 to TRBJ2-5; 13 bases align to TRBD2. The CDR3 end is not reached by the read, which stops 3 residues before it; the germline J gene fills it in. Trimming at V came to 2 bases and at J to 5 bases, leaving 5 bases not matched to a gene. In germline, CDR1 is MDHEN, CDR2 SYDVKM. CDR3 length: 16 amino acids.